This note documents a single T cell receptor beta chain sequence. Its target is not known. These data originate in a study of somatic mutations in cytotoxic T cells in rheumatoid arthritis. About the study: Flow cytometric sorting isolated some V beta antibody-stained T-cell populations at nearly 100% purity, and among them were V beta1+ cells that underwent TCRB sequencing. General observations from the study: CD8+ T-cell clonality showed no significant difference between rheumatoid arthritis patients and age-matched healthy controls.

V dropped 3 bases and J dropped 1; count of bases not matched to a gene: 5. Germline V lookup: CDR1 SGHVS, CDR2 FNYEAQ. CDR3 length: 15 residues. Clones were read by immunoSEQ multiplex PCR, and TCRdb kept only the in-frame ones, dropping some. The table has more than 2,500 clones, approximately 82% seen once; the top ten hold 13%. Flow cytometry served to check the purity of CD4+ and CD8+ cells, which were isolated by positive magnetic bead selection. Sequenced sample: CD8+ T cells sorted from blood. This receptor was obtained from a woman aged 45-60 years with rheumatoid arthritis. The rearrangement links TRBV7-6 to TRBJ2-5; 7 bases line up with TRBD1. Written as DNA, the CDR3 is TGTGCCAGCAGCTTGGACAGGTCTATCCAAGAGACCCAGTACTTC. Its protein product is CASSLDRSIQETQYF.